The 3 T cell receptor beta chains presented below share a single source sample, sequenced in a study of blood T cells in healthy people across ages. A second PCR, run for roughly 6 to 11 cycles, used a sample-barcoded 5' primer plus a J-beta primer mix. TCRdb re-analysed the 5' RACE reads in MiXCR, keeping a single row per CDR3 protein. This repertoire shows about 650,000 distinct CDR3 sequences, about 32% found once; its top ten account for over 15%. Material for sequencing was blood. The receptors originated from a woman of 80 years or more in good health.

The CDR3 reads CASSLLGLAFQETQYF. The CDR3 DNA reads as TGCGCCAGCAGCCTACTGGGACTAGCGTTCCAAGAGACCCAGTACTTC. The gene calls are TRBV4-1 and TRBJ2-5, with TRBD2 identical over 10 bases. Germline V gene data show CDR1 as MGHRA and CDR2 as YSYEKL. CDR3 length: 16 residues. The V and J ends lost 4 bases and 1 base, in that order; junction bases with no gene match: 6.

This chain links TRBV5-1 with TRBJ2-2; D might be TRBD2 (6 bases). The ends were cut back, 3 bases at V and 7 bases at J, with 10 bases in the middle. CDR3 length: 13 amino acids. Germline V gene lookup returns CDR1 SGHRS and CDR2 YFSETQ. CDR3 in amino acids: CASSSRGNGELFF. The CDR3, as DNA: TGCGCCAGCAGCTCCCGCGGGAACGGGGAGCTGTTTTTT.

In regard to this clonotype: This may stem from a read error, because a much larger clone lies one nucleotide away. The chain combines TRBV7-2 with TRBJ2-6; D perhaps matches TRBD2 (5 bases). The germline gives CDR1 SGHTA, CDR2 FQGNSA. CDR3 length: 12 amino acids. This CDR3 is CASSSRANVRTF. For the CDR3, the DNA is TGTGCCAGCAGCTCGCGGGCCAACGTCCGGACTTTC.